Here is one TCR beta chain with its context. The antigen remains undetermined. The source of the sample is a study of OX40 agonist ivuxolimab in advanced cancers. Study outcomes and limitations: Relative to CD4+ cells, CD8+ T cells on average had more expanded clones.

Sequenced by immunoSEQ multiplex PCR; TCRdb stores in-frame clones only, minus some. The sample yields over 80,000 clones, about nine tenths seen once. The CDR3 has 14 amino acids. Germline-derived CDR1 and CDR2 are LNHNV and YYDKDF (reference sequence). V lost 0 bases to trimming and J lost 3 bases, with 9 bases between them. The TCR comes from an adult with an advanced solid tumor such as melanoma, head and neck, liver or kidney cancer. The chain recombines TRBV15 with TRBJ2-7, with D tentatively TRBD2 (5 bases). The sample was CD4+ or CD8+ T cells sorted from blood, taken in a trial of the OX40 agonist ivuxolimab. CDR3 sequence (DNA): TGTGCCACCAGCAGAGAAGGAAGCGGCTACGAGCAGTACTTC. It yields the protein CATSREGSGYEQYF.